The 11 T cell receptor beta chains given below trace back to one sample, sequenced in a study of shared clonotypes between healthy human individuals. The repertoire was sequenced with immunoSEQ multiplex PCR; TCRdb's copy has only in-frame clones and lacks some. The repertoire holds hundreds of thousands of clones, with approximately 95% as singletons. The sample was naive CD4+ T cells sorted from blood. Sample subset: CD45RA+ positively selected. The receptor source for this set is a woman aged 30 to 39 in good health.

The genes are TRBV10-2 and TRBJ1-5; D not resolved. The CDR3 loop spans 13 amino acids. V lost 3 bases to trimming and J lost 3 bases, with 6 bases between them. The germline gives CDR1 WSHSY, CDR2 SAAADI. CDR3 region: CASSDPINQPQHF. The CDR3 bases are TGCGCCAGCAGTGACCCCATCAATCAGCCCCAGCATTTT.

This clone was observed once. The identical CDR3 is also encoded by other nucleotide sequences in the sample. The V call is TRBV10-3, the J call TRBJ2-1, with TRBD2 matching 8 bases. CDR3 length: 14 amino acids. Losses at the gene ends were 2 bases for V and 3 bases for J; bases not matched to a gene: 0. Germline CDR1 reads ENHRY; CDR2 reads SYGVKD. CDR3 in amino acids: CAISEREGYNEQFF. CDR3 sequence (DNA): TGTGCCATCAGTGAGCGGGAGGGCTACAATGAGCAGTTCTTC.

This chain links TRBV28 with TRBJ1-2, with TRBD1 matching over 7 bases. J was trimmed by 7 bases and V by 6 bases; bases with no gene match: 14. The CDR3 has 15 residues. CDR1 and CDR2 from the germline V gene are MDHEN and SYDVKM. CDR3: CASRSYRGGSVGYTF. In DNA, the CDR3 is TGTGCCAGCAGGTCGTACAGGGGAGGCTCGGTTGGCTACACCTTC.

The chain employs TRBV5-1 and TRBJ1-1; D is uncertain. Germline CDR1 reads SGHRS; CDR2 reads YFSETQ. The CDR3 extends over 14 amino acids. Trimming pared 7 bases from V and 1 base from J, leaving 14 bases between. The CDR3, as DNA: TGCGCCAGCCGGAGAGACCACCGGAACACTGAAGCTTTCTTT. Its protein is CASRRDHRNTEAFF.

This clone was seen a single time. V gene TRBV5-1 combines with J gene TRBJ1-4; D remains unclear. V lost 5 bases, J lost 7 bases, and 15 bases lay in between. Germline loops: CDR1 SGHRS, CDR2 YFSETQ. The CDR3 consists of 14 residues. CDR3 loop: CASRPGPSIEKLFF. CDR3 sequence (DNA): TGCGCCAGCAGACCCGGCCCCTCGATTGAAAAACTGTTTTTT.

The chain has TRBV27 and TRBJ1-2; D uncertain. Germline lookup yields CDR1 MNHEY and CDR2 SMNVEV (reference sequence). CDR3 length: 16 amino acids. V was shortened by 5 bases and J by 0 bases, with 16 bases between the two germline ends. The CDR3 loop is CASSLYNNLPNYGYTF. The CDR3 region has the DNA TGTGCCAGCAGTCTGTACAATAACTTGCCTAACTATGGCTACACCTTC.

The V gene is TRBV28, the J gene TRBJ1-2; D possibly corresponds to TRBD1 (5 bases). This CDR3 spans 11 amino acids. Germline lookup yields CDR1 MDHEN and CDR2 SYDVKM. V was pared by 8 bases and J by 8 bases, with 12 bases between. This CDR3 reads CASGGLGGYTF. The CDR3 DNA reads as TGTGCCAGCGGGGGACTCGGCGGCTACACCTTC.

The V and J genes are TRBV28 and TRBJ2-7; TRBD1 agrees at 7 bases. The CDR3 spans 12 residues. Germline CDR1 is MDHEN and CDR2 is SYDVKM. V was clipped by 9 bases and J by 3 bases; unmatched bases: 5. In nucleotides, the CDR3 is TGTGCCAGTGGACAGGTCGGCTACGAGCAGTACTTC. Protein product: CASGQVGYEQYF.

The CDR3 nucleotides are TGTGCCAGCAGTGCCCCACCACTTCCCGAAGTAGGTGCAACTAATGAAAAACTGTTTTTT. It codes for CASSAPPLPEVGATNEKLFF. The V gene is TRBV6-1, the J gene TRBJ1-4; D gene unclear. V gave up 4 bases and J gave up 0 bases, with 24 bases separating them. The CDR3 loop spans 20 amino acids. The germline CDR1 and CDR2 sequences are MNHNS and SASEGT.

The chain combines TRBV28 with TRBJ1-1; D gene unclear. CDR3 length: 14 amino acids. V was cut by 7 bases and J by 3 bases, with 15 bases left in between. Germline loops: CDR1 MDHEN, CDR2 SYDVKM. The DNA of the CDR3 is TGTGCCAGCATCCTCGCGTCGCTGTACACTGAAGCTTTCTTT. This translates into CASILASLYTEAFF.

The chain has TRBV27 and TRBJ2-3; 9 bases line up with TRBD1. V was clipped by 5 bases and J by 6 bases; unmatched bases: 6. Germline values: CDR1 MNHEY, CDR2 SMNVEV (reference sequence). The CDR3 loop spans 14 amino acids. The CDR3 bases are TGTGCCAGCAGTCTTGGGACAGGGACGGATACGCAGTATTTT. Protein sequence: CASSLGTGTDTQYF.